Below, 17 T cell receptor beta chains from the same sample are listed, as sequenced in a study of cytomegalovirus exposure and HLA in healthy donors. The primer mix had 60 Vbeta and 13 Jbeta primers. Assay: immunoSEQ multiplex PCR; the TCRdb copy retains only in-frame clones and omits some. Of 150,000 or so clones in the sample, about 77% were seen once. Material: PBMCs. Receptors were obtained from a man aged 30 to 39 in good health and CMV-seronegative.

This clone was found a few times. The chain carries TRBV4-3 and TRBJ1-4; unclear D gene. Germline loops: CDR1 LGHNA, CDR2 YSLEER. The CDR3 is 15 amino acids. Trimming shortened V by 1 base and J by 3 bases, and 9 bases separated the two germline ends. CDR3 amino acids: CASSQGTQSNEKLFF. CDR3 bases: TGCGCCAGCAGCCAAGGAACACAGTCTAATGAAAAACTGTTTTTT.

The chain is built from TRBV9 and TRBJ2-5, with 9 bases lining up with TRBD2. This CDR3 spans 14 amino acids. The V segment lost 7 bases and the J segment 2 bases; nucleotides outside the gene matches: 6. The germline V gene encodes CDR1 SGDLS and CDR2 YYNGEE. The DNA of the CDR3 is TGTGCCAGCGGCCTAGCGGGAAATCAAGAGACCCAGTACTTC. Encoded protein: CASGLAGNQETQYF.

This chain connects TRBV4-1 to TRBJ2-3; 9 nucleotides match TRBD2. V dropped 0 bases and J dropped 0; count of bases not matched to a gene: 10. From germline, CDR1 is MGHRA and CDR2 YSYEKL. The CDR3 sequence is 19 residues long. The CDR3 here is CASSQDGSTSGISTDTQYF. The CDR3 bases are TGCGCCAGCAGCCAAGATGGGTCGACTAGCGGTATTAGCACAGATACGCAGTATTTT.

This chain links TRBV15 with TRBJ1-1; D not resolved. Trimming left V 3 bases short and J 4 bases short, with 15 bases between. CDR1 is LNHNV, CDR2 YYDKDF, per germline (reference sequence). CDR3 length: 15 amino acids. As DNA, the CDR3 is TGTGCCACCAGCAGCACCAGAAGACACCTCACTGAAGCTTTCTTT. This translates into CATSSTRRHLTEAFF. The full variable domain, completed using reference TRBV15 and TRBJ1-1, is DAMVIQNPRYQVTQFGKPVTLSCSQTLNHNVMYWYQQKSSQAPKLLFHYYDKDFNNEADTPDNFQSRRPNTSFCFLDIRSPGLGDTAMYLCATSSTRRHLTEAFFGQGTRLTVV.

The chain employs TRBV7-9 and TRBJ2-3; D remains unclear. V shed 4 bases and J shed 0 bases, with 17 bases lying between them. This CDR3 spans 17 amino acids. Germline lookup yields CDR1 SEHNR and CDR2 FQNEAQ (reference sequence). CDR3 bases: TGTGCCAGCAGCTACGATCTAGTAACCGAGAGCACAGATACGCAGTATTTT. Its translation: CASSYDLVTESTDTQYF. Filled out from reference TRBV7-9 and TRBJ2-3, the complete variable domain reads DTGVSQNPRHKITKRGQNVTFRCDPISEHNRLYWYRQTLGQGPEFLTYFQNEAQLEKSRLLSDRFSAERPKGSFSTLEIQRTEQGDSAMYLCASSYDLVTESTDTQYFGPGTRLTVL.

The chain carries TRBV6-6 and TRBJ2-5; possible D gene TRBD1, 5 bases. V lost 8 bases, J lost 4 bases, and 20 bases lay in between. The CDR3 runs to 15 residues. CDR1 and CDR2 from the germline V gene are MNHNY and SVGAGI (reference sequence). CDR3 sequence (DNA): TGTGCCAGCGGTCAACAGGTTTTCAGTCGAGAGACCCAGTACTTC. Its translation: CASGQQVFSRETQYF.

As for this clone: A read error may produce the germline difference seen at one junction end. The chain links TRBV7-2 to TRBJ2-3; 8 nucleotides align to TRBD2. The V gene's germline CDR1 is SGHTA and CDR2 FQGNSA. CDR3 length: 15 residues. The CDR3 region is CATSYSGRGSDTQYF. The CDR3, as DNA: TGTGCCACCAGCTATTCCGGGAGGGGGTCAGATACGCAGTATTTT.

The rearrangement uses TRBV30 and TRBJ2-3, with 9 bases lining up with TRBD2. There are 18 residues in the CDR3. V was pared by 0 bases and J by 0 bases, with 10 bases of the junction left unmatched. Germline CDR1 is GTSNPN and CDR2 is SVGIG (reference sequence). DNA of the CDR3: TGTGCCTGGAGTGTAGGGCGGGGGGGAGTAACAAGCACAGATACGCAGTATTTT. Residues: CAWSVGRGGVTSTDTQYF.

About this clone itself: The same CDR3 arises from other DNA sequences in this sample as well. The chain is built from TRBV4-1 and TRBJ1-5, with 8 bases fitting TRBD1. This CDR3 has 15 residues. Unmatched junction bases numbered 2, after V lost 1 base and J lost 3 bases. Germline values: CDR1 MGHRA, CDR2 YSYEKL. CDR3 protein: CASSQADRDNQPQHF. The CDR3, as DNA: TGCGCCAGCAGCCAAGCGGACAGGGACAATCAGCCCCAGCATTTT.

J is TRBJ1-5 and V is TRBV7-2; 10 bases are a match to TRBD1. Looked up from germline, CDR1 is SGHTA and CDR2 is FQGNSA. The CDR3 totals 15 residues. V lost 5 bases to trimming and J lost 2 bases; unmatched junction nucleotides: 3. CDR3: CASSAGTGGNQPQHF. DNA of the CDR3: TGTGCCAGCAGCGCCGGGACAGGGGGCAATCAGCCCCAGCATTTT. The whole variable domain, filled in from reference TRBV7-2 and TRBJ1-5, reads GAGVSQSPSNKVTEKGKDVELRCDPISGHTALYWYRQSLGQGLEFLIYFQGNSAPDKSGLPSDRFSAERTGGSVSTLTIQRTQQEDSAVYLCASSAGTGGNQPQHFGDGTRLSIL.

This rearrangement joins TRBV5-1 to TRBJ2-1; D is perhaps TRBD1 (6 bases). There are 15 residues in the CDR3. Trimming stripped 1 base from V and 1 base from J, with 9 bases between. Germline CDR1 SGHRS, CDR2 YFSETQ. The CDR3 spells CASSLPGVSYNEQFF. CDR3 sequence (DNA): TGCGCCAGCAGCTTGCCAGGGGTTTCCTACAATGAGCAGTTCTTC.

DNA for the CDR3: TGTGCCAGCCTGCAACCCGGGAGCTATGGAGAGACCCAGTACTTC. This translates into CASLQPGSYGETQYF. The chain couples TRBV11-2 to TRBJ2-5; weak D call: TRBD2 (6 bases). Germline lookup yields CDR1 SGHAT and CDR2 FQNNGV. CDR3 length: 15 residues. V dropped 8 bases and J dropped 4 bases, with 20 bases sitting between them.

The chain couples TRBV25-1 to TRBJ2-4; D is ambiguous. The CDR3 covers 14 residues. V lost 2 bases to trimming and J lost 0 bases, with 5 bases between them. The germline CDR1 and CDR2 sequences are MGHDK and SYGVNS. The CDR3 region is CASSENKAKNIQYF. CDR3 nucleotide sequence: TGTGCCAGCAGTGAAAATAAAGCCAAAAACATTCAGTACTTC.

This sequence joins TRBV4-1 and TRBJ2-7, with 8 nucleotides matching TRBD1. CDR1 is MGHRA, CDR2 YSYEKL, per germline. Unmatched junction bases numbered 8, after V lost 1 base and J lost 3 bases. There are 16 residues in the CDR3. CDR3 in DNA: TGCGCCAGCAGCCAAGTTGACAGGGGCATACGCTACGAGCAGTACTTC. It yields the protein CASSQVDRGIRYEQYF.

The J gene is TRBJ2-3, the V gene TRBV6-6, with 9 bases aligning to TRBD1. Germline V gives CDR1 MNHNY, CDR2 SVGAGI (reference sequence). Trimming took 8 bases from V and 1 from J; bases not matched to a gene: 7. This CDR3 has 15 residues. The CDR3 loop is CASSTGQGGTDTQYF. CDR3 in DNA: TGTGCCAGCTCGACGGGACAGGGAGGCACAGATACGCAGTATTTT.

In its sample, this clone was seen a few times. The DNA for the CDR3 is TGTGCCAGCAGCCCTCTAGCGGGAGGCGGGGAGACCCAGTACTTC. Its translation: CASSPLAGGGETQYF. This chain connects TRBV11-2 to TRBJ2-5, with 11 nucleotides matching TRBD2. Per germline, CDR1 SGHAT and CDR2 FQNNGV. The CDR3 length is 15 residues. J gave up 5 bases and V 5 bases, and 7 bases lay outside the gene matches.

V gene TRBV27 combines with J gene TRBJ1-4, with 8 positions matching TRBD1. CDR1 MNHEY and CDR2 SMNVEV come from the germline V gene (reference sequence). The CDR3 is 18 residues long. J lost 4 bases, V lost 8 bases, and 18 bases had no gene match. The CDR3 spells CASLQYPPTGAGNEKLFF. CDR3 nucleotide sequence: TGTGCCAGCCTTCAATACCCTCCGACAGGGGCTGGTAATGAAAAACTGTTTTTT. Complete variable domain (other parts from reference TRBV27 and TRBJ1-4): EAQVTQNPRYLITVTGKKLTVTCSQNMNHEYMSWYRQDPGLGLRQIYYSMNVEVTDKGDVPEGYKVSRKEKRNFPLILESPSPNQTSLYFCASLQYPPTGAGNEKLFFGSGTQLSVL.